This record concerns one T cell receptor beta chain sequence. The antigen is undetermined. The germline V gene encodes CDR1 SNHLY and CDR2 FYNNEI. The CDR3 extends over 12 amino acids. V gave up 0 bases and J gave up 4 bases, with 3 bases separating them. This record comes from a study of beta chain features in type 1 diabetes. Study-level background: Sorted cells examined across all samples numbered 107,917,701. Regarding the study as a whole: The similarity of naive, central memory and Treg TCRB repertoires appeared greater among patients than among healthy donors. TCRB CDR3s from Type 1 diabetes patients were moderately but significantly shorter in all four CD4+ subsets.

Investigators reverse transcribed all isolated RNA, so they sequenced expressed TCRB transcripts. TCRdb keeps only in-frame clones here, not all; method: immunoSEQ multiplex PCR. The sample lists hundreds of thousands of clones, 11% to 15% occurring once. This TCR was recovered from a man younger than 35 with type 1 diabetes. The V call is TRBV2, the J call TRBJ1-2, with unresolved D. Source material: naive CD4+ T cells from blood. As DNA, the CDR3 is TGTGCCAGCAGTGAAGCGGCCTATGGCTACACCTTC. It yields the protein CASSEAAYGYTF. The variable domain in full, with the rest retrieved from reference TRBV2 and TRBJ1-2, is EPEVTQTPSHQVTQMGQEVILRCVPISNHLYFYWYRQILGQKVEFLVSFYNNEISEKSEIFDDQFSVERPDGSNFTLKIRSTKLEDSAMYFCASSEAAYGYTFGSGTRLTVV.